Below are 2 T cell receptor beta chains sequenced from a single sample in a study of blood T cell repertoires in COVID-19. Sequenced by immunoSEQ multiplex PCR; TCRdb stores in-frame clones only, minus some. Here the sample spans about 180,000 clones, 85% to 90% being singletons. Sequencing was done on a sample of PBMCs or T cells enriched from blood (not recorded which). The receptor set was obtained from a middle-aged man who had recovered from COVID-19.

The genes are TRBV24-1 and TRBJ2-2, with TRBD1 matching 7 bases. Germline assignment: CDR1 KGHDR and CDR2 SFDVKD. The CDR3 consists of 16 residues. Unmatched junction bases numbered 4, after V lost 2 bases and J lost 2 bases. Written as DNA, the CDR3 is TGTGCCACCAGTGATTCCCCAGGGGGTAACACCGGGGAGCTGTTTTTT. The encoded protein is CATSDSPGGNTGELFF.

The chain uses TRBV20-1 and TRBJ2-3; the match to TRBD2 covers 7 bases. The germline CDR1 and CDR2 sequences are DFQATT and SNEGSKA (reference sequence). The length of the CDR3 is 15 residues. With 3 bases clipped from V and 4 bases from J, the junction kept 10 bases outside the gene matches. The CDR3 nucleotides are TGCAGTGCTAGTGACCGAGCGGGGTTCTCAGATACGCAGTATTTT. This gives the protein CSASDRAGFSDTQYF.